This entry concerns a single TCR beta chain. Its antigen is unidentified. These data belong to a study of OX40 agonist ivuxolimab in advanced cancers. About the study: Partial responses, seen in three patients, involved one hepatocellular carcinoma and two cutaneous melanomas. Study-level findings and limits: Dosing at 0.1 to 3.0 mg/kg was accompanied by clonal expansion of CD4+ and CD8+ blood T cells by week 6.

Clones were sequenced by immunoSEQ multiplex PCR, and TCRdb holds only the in-frame ones, with some missing. The table shows 78,000 or so clones, with 80% to 95% occurring only once. CDR1 and CDR2 (germline): SEHNR, FQNEAQ (reference sequence). With V trimmed by 4 bases and J by 6 bases, 7 bases remained unmatched. CDR3 length: 15 residues. The chain couples TRBV7-9 to TRBJ1-4, with TRBD1 matching 8 bases. The receptor's source is an adult with an advanced solid tumor such as melanoma, head and neck, liver or kidney cancer. Source: CD4+ or CD8+ T cells sorted from blood, taken in a trial of the OX40 agonist ivuxolimab. The CDR3 loop reads CASSSRQGLDEKLFF. CDR3 nucleotides: TGTGCCAGCAGCTCCAGACAGGGGTTGGATGAAAAACTGTTTTTT.